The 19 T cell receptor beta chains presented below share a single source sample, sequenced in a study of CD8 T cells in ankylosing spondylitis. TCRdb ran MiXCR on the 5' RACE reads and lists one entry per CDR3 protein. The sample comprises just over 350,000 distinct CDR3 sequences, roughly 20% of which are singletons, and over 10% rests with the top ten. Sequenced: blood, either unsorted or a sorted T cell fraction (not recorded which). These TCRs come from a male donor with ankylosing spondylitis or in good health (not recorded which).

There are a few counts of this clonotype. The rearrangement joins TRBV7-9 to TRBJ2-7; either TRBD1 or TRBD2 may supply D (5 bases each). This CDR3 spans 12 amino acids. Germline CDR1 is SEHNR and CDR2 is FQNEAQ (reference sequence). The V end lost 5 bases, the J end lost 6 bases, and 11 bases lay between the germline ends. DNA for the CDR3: TGTGCCAGCAGCCCAGGGAGCCTCGAGCAGTACTTC. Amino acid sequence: CASSPGSLEQYF.

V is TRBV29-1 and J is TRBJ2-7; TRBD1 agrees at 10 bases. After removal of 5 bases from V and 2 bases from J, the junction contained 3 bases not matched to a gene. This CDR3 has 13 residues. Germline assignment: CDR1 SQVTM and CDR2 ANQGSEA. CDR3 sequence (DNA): TGCAGCGTTTGGACAGGGGGGACCTACGAGCAGTACTTC. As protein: CSVWTGGTYEQYF.

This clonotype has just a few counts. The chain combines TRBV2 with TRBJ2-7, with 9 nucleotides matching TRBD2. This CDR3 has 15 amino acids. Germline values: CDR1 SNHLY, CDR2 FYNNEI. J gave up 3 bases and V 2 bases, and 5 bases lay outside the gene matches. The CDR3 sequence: CASSEYPSGNYEQYF. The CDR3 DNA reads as TGTGCCAGCAGTGAATACCCTAGCGGGAACTACGAGCAGTACTTC.

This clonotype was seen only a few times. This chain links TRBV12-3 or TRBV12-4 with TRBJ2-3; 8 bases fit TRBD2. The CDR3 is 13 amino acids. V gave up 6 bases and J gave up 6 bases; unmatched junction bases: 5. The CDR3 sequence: CASRGLDSDTQYF. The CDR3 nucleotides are TGTGCCAGCAGGGGACTAGATTCGGATACGCAGTATTTT.

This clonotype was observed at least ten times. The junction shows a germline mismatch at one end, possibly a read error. CDR3 in amino acids: CASSPGQGNTEAFF. The CDR3, as DNA: TGCGCCAGCAGCCCGGGACAGGGGAACACTGAAGCTTTCTTT. This sequence joins TRBV12-3 or TRBV12-4 and TRBJ1-1; 9 nucleotides align to TRBD1. This CDR3 region has 14 residues.

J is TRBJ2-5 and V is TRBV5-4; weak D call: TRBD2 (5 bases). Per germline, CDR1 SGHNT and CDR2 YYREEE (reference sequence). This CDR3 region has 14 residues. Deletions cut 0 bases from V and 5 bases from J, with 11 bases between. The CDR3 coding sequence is TGTGCCAGCAGCTTGGGCGTAGCGTGGGAGACCCAGTACTTC. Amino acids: CASSLGVAWETQYF.

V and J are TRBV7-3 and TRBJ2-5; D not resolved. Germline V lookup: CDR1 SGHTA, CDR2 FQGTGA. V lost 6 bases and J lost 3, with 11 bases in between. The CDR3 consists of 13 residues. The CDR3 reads CASSSGWEETQYF. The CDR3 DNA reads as TGTGCCAGCAGTTCCGGTTGGGAAGAGACCCAGTACTTC.

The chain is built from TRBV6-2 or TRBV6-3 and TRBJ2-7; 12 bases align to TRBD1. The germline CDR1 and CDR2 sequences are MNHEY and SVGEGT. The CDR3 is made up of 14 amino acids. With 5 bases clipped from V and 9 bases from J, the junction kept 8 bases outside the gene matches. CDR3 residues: CASSAGTGGSGQYF. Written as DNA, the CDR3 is TGTGCCAGCAGTGCCGGGACAGGGGGCTCGGGGCAGTACTTC.

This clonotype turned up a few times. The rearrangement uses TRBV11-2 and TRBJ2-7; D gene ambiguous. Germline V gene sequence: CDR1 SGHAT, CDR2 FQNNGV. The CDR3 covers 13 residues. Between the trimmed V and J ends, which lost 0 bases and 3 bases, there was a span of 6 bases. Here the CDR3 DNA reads TGTGCCAGCAGCTTAGATATGGGCTACGAGCAGTACTTC. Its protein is CASSLDMGYEQYF.

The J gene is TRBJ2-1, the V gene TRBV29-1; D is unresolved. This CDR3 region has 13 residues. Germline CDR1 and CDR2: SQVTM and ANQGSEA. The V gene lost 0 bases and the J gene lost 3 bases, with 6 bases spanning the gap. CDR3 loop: CSVEDTDYNEQFF. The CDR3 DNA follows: TGCAGCGTTGAAGATACGGACTACAATGAGCAGTTCTTC.

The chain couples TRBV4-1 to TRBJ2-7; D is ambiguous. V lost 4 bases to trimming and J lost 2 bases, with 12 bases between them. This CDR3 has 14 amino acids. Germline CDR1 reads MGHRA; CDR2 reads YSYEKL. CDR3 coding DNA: TGCGCCAGCAGCCTTACGGACGCCCCCTACGAGCAGTACTTC. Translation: CASSLTDAPYEQYF.

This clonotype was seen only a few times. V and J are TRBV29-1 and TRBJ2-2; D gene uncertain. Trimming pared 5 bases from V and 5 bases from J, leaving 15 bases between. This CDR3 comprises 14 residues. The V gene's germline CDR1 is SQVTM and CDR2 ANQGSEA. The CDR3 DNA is TGCAGCGTTTCCCCGGCAACTACGACCGGGGAGCTGTTTTTT. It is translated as CSVSPATTTGELFF.

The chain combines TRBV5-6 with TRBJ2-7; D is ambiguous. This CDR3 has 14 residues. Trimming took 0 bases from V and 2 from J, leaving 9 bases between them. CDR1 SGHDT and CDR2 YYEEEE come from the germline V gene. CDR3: CASSLVASTYEQYF. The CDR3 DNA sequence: TGTGCCAGCAGCTTGGTGGCCAGTACCTACGAGCAGTACTTC.

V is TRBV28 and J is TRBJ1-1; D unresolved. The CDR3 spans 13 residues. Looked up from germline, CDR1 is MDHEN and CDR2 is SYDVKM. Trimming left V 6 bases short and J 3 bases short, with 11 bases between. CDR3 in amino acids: CASSPQGYTEAFF. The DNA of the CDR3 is TGTGCCAGCAGCCCACAAGGGTACACTGAAGCTTTCTTT.

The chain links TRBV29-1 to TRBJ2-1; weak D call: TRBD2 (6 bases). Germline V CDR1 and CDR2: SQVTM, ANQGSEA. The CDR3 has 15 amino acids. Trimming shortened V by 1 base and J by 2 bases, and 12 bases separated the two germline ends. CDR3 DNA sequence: TGCAGCGTTGAAGGTCCGGGGGACCCCTACAATGAGCAGTTCTTC. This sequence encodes CSVEGPGDPYNEQFF.

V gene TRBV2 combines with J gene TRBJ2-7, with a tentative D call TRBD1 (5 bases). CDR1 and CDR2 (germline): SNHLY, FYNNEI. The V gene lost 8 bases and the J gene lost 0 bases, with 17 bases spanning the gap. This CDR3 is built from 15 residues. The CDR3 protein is CASLGRILASYEQYF. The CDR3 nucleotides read TGTGCCAGCCTGGGGCGGATTTTGGCCTCCTACGAGCAGTACTTC.

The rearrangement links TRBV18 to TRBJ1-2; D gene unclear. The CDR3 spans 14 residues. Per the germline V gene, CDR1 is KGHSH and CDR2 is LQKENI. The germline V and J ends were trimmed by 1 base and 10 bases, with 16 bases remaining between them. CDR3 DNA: TGTGCCAGCTCACCACTCGACGGACTTCCCAACTACACCTTC. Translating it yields CASSPLDGLPNYTF.

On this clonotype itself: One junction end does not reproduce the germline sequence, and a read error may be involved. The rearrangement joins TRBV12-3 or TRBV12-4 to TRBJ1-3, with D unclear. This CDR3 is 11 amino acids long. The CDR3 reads CMGISGNTIYF. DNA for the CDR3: TGCATGGGAATCTCTGGAAACACCATATATTTT.

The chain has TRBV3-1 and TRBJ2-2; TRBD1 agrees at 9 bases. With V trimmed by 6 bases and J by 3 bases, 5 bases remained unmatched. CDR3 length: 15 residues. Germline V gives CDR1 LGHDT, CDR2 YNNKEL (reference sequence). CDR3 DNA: TGTGCCAGCAGGCTGACAGGGGGGGACACCGGGGAGCTGTTTTTT. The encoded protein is CASRLTGGDTGELFF. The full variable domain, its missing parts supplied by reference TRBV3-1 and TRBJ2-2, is DTAVSQTPKYLVTQMGNDKSIKCEQNLGHDTMYWYKQDSKKFLKIMFSYNNKELIINETVPNRFSPKSPDKAHLNLHINSLELGDSAVYFCASRLTGGDTGELFFGEGSRLTVL.